This is a list of T cell receptor beta chains from one sample in a study of a mutant IDH1 vaccine in newly diagnosed glioma. Sequenced by immunoSEQ multiplex PCR; TCRdb stores in-frame clones only, minus some. The sample lists some 55,000 clones, 75% to 90% occurring once. Their recognized antigens are unknown. This specimen was PBMCs, taken from a glioma patient whose treatment included an IDH1 peptide vaccine. These receptors all come from a woman aged 40 to 50 with glioma. Each CDR3 is given with its conserved first and last residue. The D gene is left open where the match is weak. Expanded clones are given a class, and other clones once, few, many or no size at all.

J gene: TRBJ1-2
clone size: -
D gene: TRBD1
V gene: TRBV6-1
CDR3 protein: CASSERGDRIYGYTF
CDR3 DNA: TGTGCCAGCAGTGAGCGTGGGGACAGGATCTATGGCTACACCTTC

J gene: TRBJ2-3
clone size: -
D gene: -
V gene: TRBV6-4
CDR3 protein: CASSEGGADTQYF
CDR3 DNA: TGTGCCAGCAGTGAGGGTGGGGCAGATACGCAGTATTTT

J gene: TRBJ1-4
clone size: -
D gene: TRBD1
V gene: TRBV5-5
CDR3 protein: CASSWTGGWEKLFF
CDR3 DNA: TGTGCCAGCAGCTGGACAGGTGGCTGGGAAAAACTGTTTTTT

J gene: TRBJ2-5
clone size: -
D gene: -
V gene: TRBV20-1
CDR3 protein: CSAAQETQYF
CDR3 DNA: TGCAGTGCTGCACAAGAGACCCAGTACTTC

J gene: TRBJ2-7
clone size: medium-sized
D gene: -
V gene: TRBV4-3
CDR3 protein: CASSQKFGFSEQYF
CDR3 DNA: TGCGCCAGCAGCCAAAAATTTGGGTTCAGCGAGCAGTACTTC

J gene: TRBJ1-2
clone size: -
D gene: -
V gene: TRBV10-2
CDR3 protein: CASSDLGLGHGYTF
CDR3 DNA: TGCGCCAGCAGTGACCTGGGACTAGGGCATGGCTACACCTTC

J gene: TRBJ2-5
clone size: -
D gene: -
V gene: TRBV5-4
CDR3 protein: CASSLRETQYF
CDR3 DNA: TGTGCCAGCAGCTTGAGAGAGACCCAGTACTTC

J gene: TRBJ1-1
clone size: -
D gene: TRBD1
V gene: TRBV5-4
CDR3 protein: CATEQGVNTEAFF
CDR3 DNA: TGTGCAACTGAACAGGGGGTGAACACTGAAGCTTTCTTT

J gene: TRBJ1-2
clone size: -
D gene: -
V gene: TRBV29-1
CDR3 protein: CSVSEDGLSPRLGYTF
CDR3 DNA: TGCAGCGTTAGCGAGGACGGCTTGAGTCCCCGTTTGGGCTACACCTTC

J gene: TRBJ2-6
clone size: -
D gene: -
V gene: TRBV5-1
CDR3 protein: CASSQSRGPSGGHVLTF
CDR3 DNA: TGCGCCAGCAGCCAATCAAGGGGACCCTCTGGTGGGCACGTCCTGACTTTC

J gene: TRBJ1-2
clone size: -
D gene: -
V gene: TRBV4-3
CDR3 protein: CASSQDNFRGSGYTF
CDR3 DNA: TGCGCCAGCAGCCAAGACAACTTTCGGGGCAGCGGCTACACCTTC

J gene: TRBJ1-2
clone size: -
D gene: -
V gene: TRBV20-1
CDR3 protein: CSAQRDGYTF
CDR3 DNA: TGCAGTGCTCAGCGGGATGGCTACACCTTC

J gene: TRBJ2-1
clone size: once
D gene: TRBD2
V gene: TRBV5-1
CDR3 protein: CASSARTSGSENEQFF
CDR3 DNA: TGCGCCAGCAGCGCACGGACTAGCGGGAGTGAAAATGAGCAGTTCTTC

J gene: TRBJ2-7
clone size: -
D gene: TRBD2
V gene: TRBV4-2
CDR3 protein: CASSQRGSYEQYF
CDR3 DNA: TGTGCCAGCAGCCAACGCGGGAGTTACGAGCAGTACTTC

J gene: TRBJ1-5
clone size: -
D gene: -
V gene: TRBV5-5
CDR3 protein: CASSLAGKDQPQHF
CDR3 DNA: TGTGCCAGCAGCTTGGCGGGGAAAGATCAGCCCCAGCATTTT

J gene: TRBJ1-1
clone size: -
D gene: -
V gene: TRBV10-3
CDR3 protein: CATRTVLNTEAFF
CDR3 DNA: TGTGCCACCCGGACAGTTCTGAACACTGAAGCTTTCTTT

J gene: TRBJ1-2
clone size: -
D gene: -
V gene: TRBV5-1
CDR3 protein: CASSSGRSSGYTF
CDR3 DNA: TGCGCCAGCAGCTCCGGAAGGTCCTCTGGCTACACCTTC

J gene: TRBJ1-5
clone size: once
D gene: -
V gene: TRBV5-4
CDR3 protein: CASSSPGTSNQPQHF
CDR3 DNA: TGTGCCAGCAGCTCCCCGGGGACTAGCAATCAGCCCCAGCATTTT

J gene: TRBJ1-1
clone size: -
D gene: TRBD1
V gene: TRBV2
CDR3 protein: CASSERQGLFEAFF
CDR3 DNA: TGTGCCAGCAGTGAAAGACAGGGACTATTTGAAGCTTTCTTT

J gene: TRBJ2-2
clone size: -
D gene: TRBD2
V gene: TRBV15
CDR3 protein: CATSRPLGLAGSTGELFF
CDR3 DNA: TGTGCCACCAGCAGGCCTCTAGGACTAGCGGGATCCACCGGGGAGCTGTTTTTT

J gene: TRBJ2-4
clone size: few
D gene: -
V gene: TRBV2
CDR3 protein: CASSDGSVKNIQYF
CDR3 DNA: TGTGCCAGCAGTGATGGATCGGTCAAAAACATTCAGTACTTC

J gene: TRBJ1-5
clone size: -
D gene: -
V gene: TRBV19
CDR3 protein: CASSISGLSSNQPQHF
CDR3 DNA: TGTGCCAGTAGTATATCCGGACTCTCTAGCAATCAGCCCCAGCATTTT

J gene: TRBJ2-5
clone size: -
D gene: -
V gene: TRBV6-5
CDR3 protein: CASSATRDHKETQYF
CDR3 DNA: TGTGCCAGCAGTGCTACTAGGGACCACAAAGAGACCCAGTACTTC

J gene: TRBJ2-7
clone size: -
D gene: -
V gene: TRBV7-7
CDR3 protein: CASSSGVGYEQYF
CDR3 DNA: TGTGCTAGCAGCTCAGGGGTGGGGTACGAGCAGTACTTC

J gene: TRBJ2-2
clone size: -
D gene: TRBD2
V gene: TRBV15
CDR3 protein: CATSRGLAGGTGELFF
CDR3 DNA: TGTGCCACCAGCAGAGGACTAGCGGGAGGCACCGGGGAGCTGTTTTTT

J gene: TRBJ1-1
clone size: -
D gene: -
V gene: TRBV28
CDR3 protein: CASSERYEAFF
CDR3 DNA: TGTGCCAGCAGTGAGCGATATGAAGCTTTCTTT

J gene: TRBJ1-2
clone size: -
D gene: -
V gene: TRBV19
CDR3 protein: CASSIVNRVDDGYTF
CDR3 DNA: TGTGCCAGTAGTATAGTGAACAGAGTCGACGATGGCTACACCTTC

J gene: TRBJ1-2
clone size: -
D gene: -
V gene: TRBV30
CDR3 protein: CARSGTLGTYGYTF
CDR3 DNA: TGTGCCCGGTCCGGGACGCTCGGGACCTATGGCTACACCTTC

J gene: TRBJ1-1
clone size: -
D gene: -
V gene: TRBV18
CDR3 protein: CASSPPFHRSLPGDTEAFF
CDR3 DNA: TGTGCCAGCTCACCACCGTTTCACAGGTCTCTCCCGGGGGATACTGAAGCTTTCTTT

J gene: TRBJ2-2
clone size: few
D gene: -
V gene: TRBV30
CDR3 protein: CAWSLSGIAGELFF
CDR3 DNA: TGTGCCTGGAGTCTATCAGGGATAGCCGGGGAGCTGTTTTTT

J gene: TRBJ1-6
clone size: -
D gene: -
V gene: TRBV19
CDR3 protein: CASGRQDSPLHF
CDR3 DNA: TGTGCCAGTGGGAGACAGGATTCACCCCTCCACTTT

J gene: TRBJ2-1
clone size: -
D gene: TRBD2
V gene: TRBV2
CDR3 protein: CASSGGGASYNEQFF
CDR3 DNA: TGTGCCAGCAGTGGCGGGGGGGCCTCCTACAATGAGCAGTTCTTC

J gene: TRBJ1-2
clone size: -
D gene: TRBD1
V gene: TRBV4-1
CDR3 protein: CASSLSNRGQGGGYTF
CDR3 DNA: TGCGCCAGCAGCCTATCAAACCGGGGACAGGGGGGTGGCTACACCTTC

J gene: TRBJ2-7
clone size: once
D gene: TRBD1
V gene: TRBV19
CDR3 protein: CASTYGQGGEQYF
CDR3 DNA: TGTGCCAGTACATACGGACAGGGGGGCGAGCAGTACTTC

J gene: TRBJ1-4
clone size: -
D gene: TRBD1
V gene: TRBV2
CDR3 protein: CASSELGMATGANEKLFF
CDR3 DNA: TGTGCCAGCAGTGAATTAGGAATGGCGACAGGGGCGAATGAAAAACTGTTTTTT

J gene: TRBJ1-3
clone size: -
D gene: -
V gene: TRBV19
CDR3 protein: CASKTGTHSGNTIYF
CDR3 DNA: TGTGCCAGTAAAACTGGCACTCACTCTGGAAACACCATATATTTT

J gene: TRBJ1-3
clone size: -
D gene: -
V gene: TRBV4-1
CDR3 protein: CASSQDKGRSSGNTIYF
CDR3 DNA: TGCGCCAGCAGCCAAGATAAGGGCAGAAGCTCTGGAAACACCATATATTTT

J gene: TRBJ2-2
clone size: -
D gene: -
V gene: TRBV18
CDR3 protein: CASSPENRIGELFF
CDR3 DNA: TGTGCCAGCTCACCAGAGAACCGTATCGGGGAGCTGTTTTTT

J gene: TRBJ1-3
clone size: -
D gene: -
V gene: TRBV5-1
CDR3 protein: CASSPTGLGGNTIYF
CDR3 DNA: TGCGCCAGCAGCCCGACGGGACTGGGGGGAAACACCATATATTTT

J gene: TRBJ1-6
clone size: -
D gene: -
V gene: TRBV4-1
CDR3 protein: CASSQGPSGKNIYSPLHF
CDR3 DNA: TGCGCCAGCAGCCAAGGGCCCTCAGGGAAGAACATTTATTCACCCCTCCACTTT

J gene: TRBJ1-4
clone size: -
D gene: -
V gene: TRBV7-2
CDR3 protein: CASSLGGFATNEKLFF
CDR3 DNA: TGTGCCAGCAGCTTAGGGGGCTTTGCAACTAATGAAAAACTGTTTTTT

J gene: TRBJ1-6
clone size: -
D gene: -
V gene: TRBV14
CDR3 protein: CASSPRGGNSPLHF
CDR3 DNA: TGTGCCAGCAGCCCCCGGGGGGGGAATTCACCCCTCCACTTT

J gene: TRBJ2-7
clone size: -
D gene: TRBD2
V gene: TRBV6-5
CDR3 protein: CASSAGLAGNEQYF
CDR3 DNA: TGTGCCAGCAGTGCCGGACTAGCGGGGAACGAGCAGTACTTC

J gene: TRBJ1-5
clone size: -
D gene: -
V gene: TRBV6-1
CDR3 protein: CASRSTTGHNQPQHF
CDR3 DNA: TGTGCCAGCAGGTCTACTACAGGGCACAATCAGCCCCAGCATTTT

J gene: TRBJ1-1
clone size: few
D gene: -
V gene: TRBV5-6
CDR3 protein: CASSLGGGVTEAFF
CDR3 DNA: TGTGCCAGCAGCTTGGGTGGAGGGGTCACTGAAGCTTTCTTT

J gene: TRBJ1-2
clone size: -
D gene: -
V gene: TRBV7-9
CDR3 protein: CASSPTEYGYTF
CDR3 DNA: TGTGCCAGCAGCCCTACAGAATATGGCTACACCTTC

J gene: TRBJ2-1
clone size: -
D gene: -
V gene: TRBV4-2
CDR3 protein: CASSQGWSMDEQFF
CDR3 DNA: TGTGCCAGCAGCCAAGGATGGTCTATGGATGAGCAGTTCTTC

J gene: TRBJ2-7
clone size: -
D gene: TRBD1
V gene: TRBV6-6
CDR3 protein: CASFMTGGSYEQYF
CDR3 DNA: TGTGCCAGCTTTATGACAGGGGGCTCCTACGAGCAGTACTTC

J gene: TRBJ2-5
clone size: -
D gene: -
V gene: TRBV5-6
CDR3 protein: CASSLASGHLQETQYF
CDR3 DNA: TGTGCCAGCAGCTTGGCCTCAGGACACCTCCAAGAGACCCAGTACTTC

J gene: TRBJ1-1
clone size: -
D gene: -
V gene: TRBV28
CDR3 protein: CASSSSGIMNTEAFF
CDR3 DNA: TGTGCCAGCAGTTCCTCCGGGATTATGAACACTGAAGCTTTCTTT

J gene: TRBJ1-4
clone size: -
D gene: -
V gene: TRBV6-5
CDR3 protein: CASSYGGSNEKLFF
CDR3 DNA: TGTGCCAGCAGTTACGGGGGGTCTAATGAAAAACTGTTTTTT

J gene: TRBJ2-5
clone size: -
D gene: TRBD1
V gene: TRBV18
CDR3 protein: CASSQGQLQETQYF
CDR3 DNA: TGTGCCAGCTCACAGGGACAGCTCCAAGAGACCCAGTACTTC